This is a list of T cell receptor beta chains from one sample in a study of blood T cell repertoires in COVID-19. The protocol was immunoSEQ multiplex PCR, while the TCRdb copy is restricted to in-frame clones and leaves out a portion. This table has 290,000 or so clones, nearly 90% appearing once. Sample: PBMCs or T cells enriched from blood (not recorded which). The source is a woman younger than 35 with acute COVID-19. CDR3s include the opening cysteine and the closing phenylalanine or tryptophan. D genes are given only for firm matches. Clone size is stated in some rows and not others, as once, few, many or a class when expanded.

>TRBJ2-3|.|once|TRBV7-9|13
CASSRLLIDTQYF
TGTGCCAGCAGCAGACTACTCATAGATACGCAGTATTTT
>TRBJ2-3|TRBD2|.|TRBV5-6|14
CASSLREGPDTQYF
TGTGCCAGCAGCTTGCGGGAGGGCCCAGATACGCAGTATTTT
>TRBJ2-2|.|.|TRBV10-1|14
CASSTSPNTGELFF
TGCGCCAGCAGTACTAGCCCGAACACCGGGGAGCTGTTTTTT
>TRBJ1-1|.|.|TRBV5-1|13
CASNPGVGTEAFF
TGCGCCAGCAACCCGGGGGTGGGAACTGAAGCTTTCTTT
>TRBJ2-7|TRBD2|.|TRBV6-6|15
CASSSLLAGDHEQYF
TGTGCCAGCAGTTCCCTACTAGCGGGAGACCACGAGCAGTACTTC
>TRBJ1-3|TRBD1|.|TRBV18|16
CASLPPGTVSGNTIYF
TGTGCCAGCTTACCCCCCGGGACAGTCTCTGGAAACACCATATATTTT
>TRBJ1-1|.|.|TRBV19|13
CASSWPGRTEAFF
TGTGCCAGTAGTTGGCCAGGGCGCACTGAAGCTTTCTTT
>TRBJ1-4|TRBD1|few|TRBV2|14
CASKVGQGNEKLFF
TGTGCCAGCAAAGTGGGACAGGGCAATGAAAAACTGTTTTTT
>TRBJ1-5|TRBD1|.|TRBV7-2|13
CASSPDRDQPQHF
TGTGCCAGCAGCCCGGACAGGGATCAGCCCCAGCATTTT
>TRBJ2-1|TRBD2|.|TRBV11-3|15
CASSLGLAGSNEQFF
TGTGCCAGCAGCCTGGGACTAGCGGGGAGCAATGAGCAGTTCTTC
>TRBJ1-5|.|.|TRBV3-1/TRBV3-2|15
CASSQDSTGNQPQHF
TGTGCCAGCAGCCAAGATTCGACAGGCAATCAGCCCCAGCATTTT
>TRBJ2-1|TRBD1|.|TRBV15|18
CATSRPNRGQGRYNEQFF
TGTGCCACCAGCAGGCCTAACCGGGGACAGGGGAGGTACAATGAGCAGTTCTTC
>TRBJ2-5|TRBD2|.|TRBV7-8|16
CASSSRLAGPQETQYF
TGTGCCAGCAGCTCCCGACTAGCGGGCCCTCAGGAGACCCAGTACTTC
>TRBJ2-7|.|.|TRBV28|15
CASSGGAGRLYEQYF
TGTGCCAGCAGCGGAGGGGCGGGGCGCCTCTACGAGCAGTACTTC
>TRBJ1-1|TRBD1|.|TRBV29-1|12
CSVEAGGTEAFF
TGCAGCGTTGAAGCAGGGGGCACTGAAGCTTTCTTT
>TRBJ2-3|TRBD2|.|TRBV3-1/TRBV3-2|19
CASSLKGEREVDHTDTQYF
TGTGCCAGCAGCCTTAAGGGGGAGCGGGAGGTTGATCACACAGATACGCAGTATTTT
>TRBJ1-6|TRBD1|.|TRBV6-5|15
CASGQGRLGGSPLHF
TGTGCCAGCGGACAGGGAAGGTTGGGCGGCTCACCCCTCCACTTT
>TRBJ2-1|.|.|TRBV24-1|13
CATSDPRGGEQFF
TGTGCCACCAGTGACCCGCGGGGAGGTGAGCAGTTCTTC